This T cell receptor (beta chain) was identified in a study of OX40 agonist ivuxolimab in advanced cancers. On the study more broadly: Intravenous ivuxolimab was administered to patients every 2 weeks at 0.01 to 10 mg/kg. Findings and caveats of the study: Partial responders at 0.1-3.0 mg/kg had among the lowest clonal expansion.

The J segment lost 3 bases and the V segment lost 2 bases, leaving 9 bases of the junction unmatched. This CDR3 region has 19 residues. Per germline, CDR1 LNHDA and CDR2 SQIVND (reference sequence). Generated by immunoSEQ multiplex PCR, the TCRdb table keeps only in-frame clones and is missing some. Here the sample spans about 63,000 clones, 77% being singletons. This clone was recorded only once. The antigen is undetermined. Sequenced material: CD4+ or CD8+ T cells sorted from blood, taken in a trial of the OX40 agonist ivuxolimab. The receptor was derived from an adult with an advanced solid tumor such as melanoma, head and neck, liver or kidney cancer. The rearrangement links TRBV19 to TRBJ2-2, with 13 bases aligning to TRBD2. The CDR3 region has the DNA TGTGCCAGTAGTATATTGCGGTTTGGACTAGCGGGAGACACCGGGGAGCTGTTTTTT. Its protein product is CASSILRFGLAGDTGELFF.